This T cell receptor beta chain was sequenced during a study of cytomegalovirus exposure and HLA in healthy donors. Study context: The same platform was used for the 90 to 150 validation repertoires as for the roughly 700 first-cohort repertoires, as reported in a later analysis.

The germline V gene has CDR1 GTSNPN and CDR2 SVGIG (reference sequence). This CDR3 is built from 14 residues. V gave up 0 bases and J gave up 8 bases, with 16 bases separating them. Sequencing used immunoSEQ multiplex PCR; TCRdb keeps in-frame clones, though not all of them. The sample records about 56,000 clones, over 85% being singletons. This clone has a count of ten or more. The specimen sequenced was PBMCs. The rearrangement links TRBV30 to TRBJ1-2; no definite D call. The clonotype originates from a man between 18 and 29 years old in good health and CMV-seronegative. The CDR3: CAWSVEWQTQGYTF. CDR3 nucleotide sequence: TGTGCCTGGAGTGTAGAGTGGCAGACTCAAGGCTACACCTTC.